This entry describes one TCR beta chain. Its specificity is not known. Unique molecular identifiers were incorporated during preparation of the TCRbeta library. TCRdb reprocessed the PCR reads via MiXCR and lists one record per CDR3 protein. The data show about a million distinct CDR3 sequences, about 29% seen once. The data were obtained in a study of T-cell reconstitution after alpha-beta-depleted transplantation in children. Findings and limits, study-wide: Several hundred graft clones that had expanded were reportedly the source of alpha-beta T cells about two months after transplant. T-cell counts and diversity at one year post-transplant came mainly from newly produced T cells.

CDR1 KGHDR and CDR2 SFDVKD come from the germline V gene. Trimming cost V 3 bases and J 4 bases, with 15 bases left between them. The CDR3 sequence is 15 residues long. This TCR derives from a boy less than two years old who had a stem cell transplant for SCID, so the T cells may come from the graft donor. The chain is built from TRBV24-1 and TRBJ2-7; D assignment may be TRBD1 or TRBD2 (5 bases each). Sequenced material: PBMCs, mostly from graft donor cells, taken 360 days after TCRalphabeta/CD19-depleted stem cell transplant. CDR3 loop: CATSDRSGTKYEQYF. The CDR3 DNA sequence: TGTGCCACCAGTGATCGCTCCGGGACCAAATACGAGCAGTACTTC.